This TCR beta chain was profiled in a study of blood T cells in healthy people across ages. Turning to the study itself: Template switching captured about one barcoded beta molecule per two T cells. Regarding the study as a whole: No one knew whether donors had CMV, which possibly confounded expanded clonotype changes. Older individuals had lower TCR beta diversity per million T cells (the decline was roughly linear).

Samples each yielded at least 6 micrograms of total RNA. Per germline, CDR1 MDHEN and CDR2 SYDVKM. CDR3 size: 12 residues. Unmatched junction bases numbered 4, after V lost 7 bases and J lost 5 bases. Primers used in a second PCR of about 7 to 11 cycles were a sample-barcoded 5' primer and a J-beta primer mix. One entry per CDR3 protein, called by TCRdb with MiXCR from the 5' RACE reads. The table includes roughly 1,500,000 distinct CDR3 sequences, roughly 32% detected once. With regard to this clonotype: The antigen is unknown.

The V call is TRBV28, the J call TRBJ2-5; TRBD1 agrees at 7 bases. Sequencing was done on a sample of blood. The TCR sequence derives from a woman under 40 in good health. CDR3 sequence reads: CASKGAWETQYF. CDR3 coding DNA: TGTGCCAGCAAGGGGGCTTGGGAGACCCAGTACTTC.